The rows below give T cell receptor beta chains drawn from one sample of a study of cytomegalovirus exposure and HLA in healthy donors. TCRdb's copy holds only in-frame clones and misses some; the assay was immunoSEQ multiplex PCR. Counted here are about 150,000 clones, just under 65% occurring once; the ten biggest clones make up roughly 6.4%. The source material was PBMCs. The receptors were gathered from a woman aged 60-75 years in good health and CMV-seropositive. The CDR3 runs from the conserved cysteine through the conserved F or W. Fields, in order: V gene, J gene, D gene, clone size, CDR3 protein, CDR3 DNA. D genes are given only for firm matches. Some rows have no size entry. The others give once, few or many, or a class for an expanded clone.

V: TRBV28; J: TRBJ2-1; D: .; size: .; CDR3: CASSFGRRGLAVLSGNEQFF; DNA: TGTGCCAGCAGTTTTGGAAGAAGGGGATTAGCGGTTTTATCGGGCAATGAGCAGTTCTTC
V: TRBV4-3; J: TRBJ2-7; D: .; size: .; CDR3: CASSQATTGYEQYF; DNA: TGCGCCAGCAGCCAGGCCACAACAGGTTATGAGCAGTACTTC
V: TRBV18; J: TRBJ1-1; D: .; size: .; CDR3: CASSPQAGVNTEAFF; DNA: TGTGCCAGCTCACCACAGGCGGGGGTGAACACTGAAGCTTTCTTT
V: TRBV7-9; J: TRBJ1-1; D: TRBD1; size: few; CDR3: CASSLDRVAFF; DNA: TGTGCCAGCAGCTTGGACAGGGTGGCTTTCTTT
V: TRBV19; J: TRBJ1-2; D: .; size: .; CDR3: CASSPTTLRGYTF; DNA: TGTGCCAGTAGCCCAACGACTCTACGTGGCTACACCTTC
V: TRBV5-1; J: TRBJ2-7; D: TRBD1; size: .; CDR3: CASSLDRGGYEQYF; DNA: TGCGCCAGCAGCTTGGACAGGGGCGGCTACGAGCAGTACTTC
V: TRBV25-1; J: TRBJ2-3; D: TRBD2; size: .; CDR3: CASSSLAGGSTDTQYF; DNA: TGTGCCAGCAGTTCCCTAGCGGGAGGGTCCACAGATACGCAGTATTTT
V: TRBV27; J: TRBJ1-2; D: TRBD1; size: .; CDR3: CASRLDRGGNYGYTF; DNA: TGTGCCAGCCGCCTTGACAGGGGTGGGAACTATGGCTACACCTTC
V: TRBV11-3; J: TRBJ2-1; D: .; size: .; CDR3: CASSLEGSSYNEQFF; DNA: TGTGCCAGCAGCTTGGAGGGGAGCTCCTACAATGAGCAGTTCTTC
V: TRBV6-5; J: TRBJ1-3; D: .; size: .; CDR3: CASTSRGSGNTIYF; DNA: TGTGCCAGCACCTCCAGGGGCTCTGGAAACACCATATATTTT
V: TRBV4-2; J: TRBJ1-5; D: .; size: .; CDR3: CASSQGREGRSGNQPQHF; DNA: TGTGCCAGCAGCCAAGGGAGGGAAGGCAGAAGCGGCAATCAGCCCCAGCATTTT
V: TRBV27; J: TRBJ2-1; D: TRBD2; size: .; CDR3: CASSLGSGSEHNEQFF; DNA: TGTGCCAGCAGTTTGGGGAGCGGGAGTGAACACAATGAGCAGTTCTTC
V: TRBV27; J: TRBJ1-1; D: TRBD1; size: once; CDR3: CATRTGGREAFF; DNA: TGTGCCACCCGGACAGGGGGCCGTGAAGCTTTCTTT
V: TRBV7-3; J: TRBJ2-1; D: .; size: few; CDR3: CASSSPLSDSPLSGDNEQFF; DNA: TGTGCCAGCAGCTCCCCCCTGTCCGATTCACCCCTATCGGGGGACAATGAGCAGTTCTTC
V: TRBV29-1; J: TRBJ2-7; D: .; size: .; CDR3: CSVVDISYEQYF; DNA: TGCAGCGTTGTGGACATAAGCTACGAGCAGTACTTC
V: TRBV5-6; J: TRBJ1-2; D: .; size: few; CDR3: CASSLSGDYGYTF; DNA: TGTGCCAGCAGCTTGAGCGGGGACTATGGCTACACCTTC
V: TRBV4-2; J: TRBJ2-2; D: .; size: few; CDR3: CASSQEQGQNTGELFF; DNA: TGTGCCAGCAGCCAAGAGCAGGGACAGAACACCGGGGAGCTGTTTTTT
V: TRBV5-4; J: TRBJ1-6; D: TRBD1; size: .; CDR3: CASSLDRARNSPLHF; DNA: TGTGCCAGCAGCCTAGACAGGGCCCGAAATTCACCCCTCCACTTT